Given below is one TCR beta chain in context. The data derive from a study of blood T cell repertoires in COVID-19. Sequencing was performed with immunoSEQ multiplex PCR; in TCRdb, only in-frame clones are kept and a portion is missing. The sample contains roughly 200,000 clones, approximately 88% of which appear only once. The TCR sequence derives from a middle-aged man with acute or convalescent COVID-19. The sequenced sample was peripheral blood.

CDR3 DNA sequence: TGTGCTAGTGGTCCGGGACTAGCGGGGAACAATGAGCAGTTCTTC. Protein: CASGPGLAGNNEQFF. V gene TRBV12-5 combines with J gene TRBJ2-1; 13 bases align to TRBD2. CDR1 and CDR2 (germline): LGHNT, FRNRAP. V shed 5 bases, J shed 5 bases, and the junction held 3 bases outside the gene matches. There are 15 residues in the CDR3.